Listed here is a single TCR beta chain. Its antigen is unidentified. The method was immunoSEQ multiplex PCR; TCRdb's version includes in-frame clones alone and lacks a portion of them. The table includes about 1.1 million clones, 60% to 85% detected once. This sample is drawn from a study of shared clonotypes between healthy human individuals. The germline gives CDR1 MNHNS, CDR2 SASEGT. With 4 bases removed from V and 5 bases from J, the gap between germline ends came to 12 bases. The CDR3 is 14 residues long. Study-level findings and limits: The study found roughly 5% of naive CD4 clonotypes shared across a few donors. Measured sharing among donors was expected to vary with sequencing depth.

There were no recent acute infections or vaccinations among the donors, who were healthy HIV-negative adults. The material sequenced was memory CD4+ T cells from PBMCs. Specified subset: CD45RA-negative fraction. The clonotype was recovered from a man between 18 and 35 years old in good health. Some clones in this sample may be carry-over from other donors' samples. The rearrangement joins TRBV6-1 to TRBJ1-5; tentative D call: TRBD1 (6 bases). The CDR3 DNA sequence: TGTGCCAGCAGTGCACGGACAGTAGATCAGCCCCAGCATTTT. This gives the protein CASSARTVDQPQHF.